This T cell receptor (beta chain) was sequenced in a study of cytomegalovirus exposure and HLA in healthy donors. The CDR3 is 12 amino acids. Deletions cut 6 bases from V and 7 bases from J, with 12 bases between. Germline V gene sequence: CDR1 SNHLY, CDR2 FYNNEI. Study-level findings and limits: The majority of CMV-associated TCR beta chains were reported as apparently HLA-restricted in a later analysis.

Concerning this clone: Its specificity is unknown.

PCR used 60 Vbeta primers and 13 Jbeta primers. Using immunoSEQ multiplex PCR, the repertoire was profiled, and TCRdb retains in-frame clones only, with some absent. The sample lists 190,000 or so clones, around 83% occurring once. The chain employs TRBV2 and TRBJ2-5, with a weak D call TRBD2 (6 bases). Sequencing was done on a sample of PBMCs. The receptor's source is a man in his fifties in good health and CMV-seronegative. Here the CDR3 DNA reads TGTGCCAGCAGATTGGAGGGTGTGACCCAGTACTTC. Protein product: CASRLEGVTQYF.